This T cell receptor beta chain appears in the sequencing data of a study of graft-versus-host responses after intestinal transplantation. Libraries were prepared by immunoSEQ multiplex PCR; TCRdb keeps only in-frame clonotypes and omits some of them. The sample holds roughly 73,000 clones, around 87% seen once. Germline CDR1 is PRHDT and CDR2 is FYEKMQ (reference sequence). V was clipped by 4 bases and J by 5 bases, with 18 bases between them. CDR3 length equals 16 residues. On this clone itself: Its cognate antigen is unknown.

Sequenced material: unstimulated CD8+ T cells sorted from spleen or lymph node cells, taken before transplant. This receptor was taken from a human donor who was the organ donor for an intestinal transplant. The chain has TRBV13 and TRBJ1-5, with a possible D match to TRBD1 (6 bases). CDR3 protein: CASSSKGTGSDQPQHF. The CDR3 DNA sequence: TGTGCCAGCAGCTCGAAGGGAACAGGGTCGGATCAGCCCCAGCATTTT.